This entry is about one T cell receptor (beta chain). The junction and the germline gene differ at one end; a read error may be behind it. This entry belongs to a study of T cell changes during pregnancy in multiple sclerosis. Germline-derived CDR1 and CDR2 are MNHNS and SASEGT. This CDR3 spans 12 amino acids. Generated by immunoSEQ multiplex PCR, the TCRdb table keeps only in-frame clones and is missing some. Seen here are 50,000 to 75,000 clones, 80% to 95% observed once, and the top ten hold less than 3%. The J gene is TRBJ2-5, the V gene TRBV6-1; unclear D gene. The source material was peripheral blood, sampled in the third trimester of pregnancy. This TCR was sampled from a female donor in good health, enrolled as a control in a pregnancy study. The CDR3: CASSEGRETQYF. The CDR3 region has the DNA TGTGCCAGCAGCGAAGGGCGGGAGACCCAGTACTTC.